These 5 T cell receptor beta chains were all obtained from the same sample, sequenced in a study of CD8 T cells in Susac syndrome. Reverse transcription of roughly 0.45 to 1 ug RNA was performed with random hexamers. Via MiXCR, TCRdb re-called the immunoSEQ multiplex PCR reads, giving one row per CDR3 protein. The top ten hold 0.07% to 0.095% of the sample, which has roughly 200,000 distinct CDR3 sequences, roughly 94% seen once. The sample comprised CD4+ T cells from PBMCs. The receptors were sampled from a human donor with multiple sclerosis.

This clonotype has a single count. This rearrangement joins TRBV11-2 to TRBJ2-5; D is undetermined. With 2 bases removed from V and 2 bases from J, the gap between germline ends came to 9 bases. The CDR3 runs 14 residues. Germline CDR1 reads SGHAT; CDR2 reads FQNNGV. CDR3 loop: CASSLSEYQETQYF. Here the CDR3 DNA reads TGTGCCAGCAGCTTATCGGAATATCAAGAGACCCAGTACTTC.

The rearrangement links TRBV29-1 to TRBJ2-5; D is uncertain. From germline, CDR1 is SQVTM and CDR2 ANQGSEA. V was clipped by 1 base and J by 2 bases, with 5 bases between them. The CDR3 is 12 residues long. The CDR3 nucleotides read TGCAGCGTTGAAGGGAATCAAGAGACCCAGTACTTC. Its translation: CSVEGNQETQYF.

The rearrangement links TRBV11-2 to TRBJ2-3, with 7 bases identical to TRBD2. The V segment lost 0 bases and the J segment 0 bases; nucleotides outside the gene matches: 9. This CDR3 is 18 amino acids long. CDR1 is SGHAT, CDR2 FQNNGV, per germline. The CDR3 DNA follows: TGTGCCAGCAGCTTAGATCTACCGGCTAGCGGAAGCACAGATACGCAGTATTTT. It specifies CASSLDLPASGSTDTQYF.

DNA of the CDR3: TGTGCCAGCGCCTCCGGTGGTAACACCCTCGAGACCCAGTACTTC. Protein: CASASGGNTLETQYF. The V and J genes are TRBV7-2 and TRBJ2-5; D gene ambiguous. CDR3 length: 15 residues. Per the germline V gene, CDR1 is SGHTA and CDR2 is FQGNSA. Trimming took off 8 bases at V and 5 bases at J, with 21 bases between the two ends.

The rearrangement uses TRBV11-2 and TRBJ1-3; D is undetermined. Between the trimmed V and J ends, which lost 5 bases and 2 bases, there was a span of 7 bases. The germline V gene encodes CDR1 SGHAT and CDR2 FQNNGV. The CDR3 extends over 13 amino acids. CDR3 region: CASSRFPGNTIYF. The CDR3 nucleotides read TGTGCCAGCAGCCGTTTTCCTGGAAACACCATATATTTT.